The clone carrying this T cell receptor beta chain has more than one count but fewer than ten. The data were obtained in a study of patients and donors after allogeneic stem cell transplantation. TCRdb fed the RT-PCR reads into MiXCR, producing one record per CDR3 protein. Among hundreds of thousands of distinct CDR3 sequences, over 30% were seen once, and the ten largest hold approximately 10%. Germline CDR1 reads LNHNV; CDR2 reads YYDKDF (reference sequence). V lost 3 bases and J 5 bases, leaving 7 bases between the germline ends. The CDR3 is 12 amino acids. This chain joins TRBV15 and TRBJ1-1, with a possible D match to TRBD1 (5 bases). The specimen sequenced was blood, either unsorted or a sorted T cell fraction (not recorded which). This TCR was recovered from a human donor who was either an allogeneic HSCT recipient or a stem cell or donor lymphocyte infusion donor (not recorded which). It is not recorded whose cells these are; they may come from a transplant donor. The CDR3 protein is CATSSGGTEAFF. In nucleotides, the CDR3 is TGTGCCACCAGCAGTGGGGGGACTGAAGCTTTCTTT.